These T cell receptor beta chains were read from a single sample in a study of human T cells and chemical hapten exposure. TCRdb itself ran the 5' RACE reads through MiXCR, one entry per CDR3 protein. The data contain 150,000 or so distinct CDR3 sequences, roughly 4% of them singletons. Receptors were obtained from a female donor in good health. Both conserved end residues are part of each CDR3. Each record gives: CDR3 protein, J gene, V gene, clone size, D gene. D genes are given only for firm matches. The size of a clone is reported for some rows only, either as once, few or many, or as a class for expanded clones.

CASSLEVRQPQHF,TRBJ1-5,TRBV7-2,many,.
CASSRDRTYNEQFF,TRBJ2-1,TRBV28,.,TRBD1
CASSLIHRDTEAFF,TRBJ1-1,TRBV11-2,many,.
CSASIAAAEAFF,TRBJ1-1,TRBV20-1,many,.
CASSLASPGCTF,TRBJ1-2,TRBV7-9,many,.
CASSSPSGVSTQYF,TRBJ2-3,TRBV6-5,few,.
CASSQTRAMNTEAFF,TRBJ1-1,TRBV4-1,many,.
CASSTGQGRRTGELFF,TRBJ2-2,TRBV2,.,.
CASSSRWPVGSVLEQYF,TRBJ2-7,TRBV13,few,.
CSAQHQGTGELFF,TRBJ2-2,TRBV20-1,many,.
CASSTGLAGYEQYF,TRBJ2-7,TRBV7-9,many,TRBD2
CASSSGGPYEQYF,TRBJ2-7,TRBV14,many,TRBD1
CASSQDRDYNEQFF,TRBJ2-1,TRBV5-1,many,.
CASSPRSSRDTQYF,TRBJ2-3,TRBV6-2/TRBV6-3,.,.
CASSRNPRTGDGYTF,TRBJ1-2,TRBV7-2,few,TRBD1
CASSQLRGNTGELFF,TRBJ2-2,TRBV14,many,.
CASSAWLGSGANVLTF,TRBJ2-6,TRBV28,many,.
CASSQVGNQPQHF,TRBJ1-5,TRBV6-2/TRBV6-3,many,.
CASSQEGYTGELFF,TRBJ2-2,TRBV6-5,many,.
CASSLNVGQQETQYF,TRBJ2-5,TRBV5-1,many,.
CASSRGGEGEKLFF,TRBJ1-4,TRBV27,many,.
CSARVPSVNEQFF,TRBJ2-1,TRBV20-1,many,.
CSASLFRGGSTDTQYF,TRBJ2-3,TRBV20-1,many,TRBD1
CASSKGNTGELFF,TRBJ2-2,TRBV19,many,.
CASSLRQGAGQPQHF,TRBJ1-5,TRBV12-3/TRBV12-4,many,TRBD1
CASRAYTGELFF,TRBJ2-2,TRBV12-3/TRBV12-4,few,.
CASSGQLNSPLHF,TRBJ1-6,TRBV2,many,.
CASTGSWETQYF,TRBJ2-5,TRBV7-9,many,.
CATSETGGKDQETQYF,TRBJ2-5,TRBV24-1,many,TRBD1
CASSLAGQGIQNF,TRBJ2-3,TRBV7-9,many,TRBD1
CSAREWARGDGYTF,TRBJ1-2,TRBV20-1,many,TRBD1
CASSLTHTTTNTEAFF,TRBJ1-1,TRBV7-3,few,.
CASSMEIPGSGEQYF,TRBJ2-7,TRBV19,many,.
CASSPRTSGGAGSYEQYF,TRBJ2-7,TRBV5-1,many,TRBD2
CASSPRGPDTQYF,TRBJ2-3,TRBV7-9,many,.
CASSPTRHTGGDEKLFF,TRBJ1-4,TRBV6-2/TRBV6-3,many,TRBD1
CASSQTNGQGYEQYF,TRBJ2-7,TRBV3-1,many,TRBD1
CATSDPTGGASGYTF,TRBJ1-2,TRBV24-1,many,TRBD1
CAIRGTGGEAQYF,TRBJ2-5,TRBV10-3,many,TRBD1
CASSPAGGVRKLFF,TRBJ1-4,TRBV7-9,many,.
CASSLQGVDTEAFF,TRBJ1-1,TRBV2,many,TRBD1
CASSLRSVTGRLGTEAFF,TRBJ1-1,TRBV27,many,TRBD1
CAISRLTYEQYF,TRBJ2-7,TRBV10-3,few,.
CASSLGMGLAGNEQFF,TRBJ2-1,TRBV5-1,.,TRBD2
CASSSLGALHF,TRBJ1-6,TRBV12-3/TRBV12-4,many,.
CASRPHRTGLTEAFF,TRBJ1-1,TRBV3-1,many,TRBD1
CASGLGPGSGFTEAFF,TRBJ1-1,TRBV12-5,few,.
CASSPGWGEETQYF,TRBJ2-5,TRBV3-1,many,.
CSVERAGGPTNEQFF,TRBJ2-1,TRBV29-1,many,TRBD2
CASSPDRNTQYF,TRBJ2-3,TRBV7-3,many,.
CASSLTGIDGYTF,TRBJ1-2,TRBV7-2,.,.
CSARGPTYEQYF,TRBJ2-7,TRBV20-1,many,TRBD1
CASSPTGRRDEQYF,TRBJ2-7,TRBV7-3,many,.
CASSVGGGPDTQYF,TRBJ2-3,TRBV7-2,many,TRBD2
CASTNAGTYNEQFF,TRBJ2-1,TRBV6-2/TRBV6-3,many,.
CASSYSSGGTDTQYF,TRBJ2-3,TRBV6-5,.,.
CASSITRQDEQFF,TRBJ2-1,TRBV19,.,.